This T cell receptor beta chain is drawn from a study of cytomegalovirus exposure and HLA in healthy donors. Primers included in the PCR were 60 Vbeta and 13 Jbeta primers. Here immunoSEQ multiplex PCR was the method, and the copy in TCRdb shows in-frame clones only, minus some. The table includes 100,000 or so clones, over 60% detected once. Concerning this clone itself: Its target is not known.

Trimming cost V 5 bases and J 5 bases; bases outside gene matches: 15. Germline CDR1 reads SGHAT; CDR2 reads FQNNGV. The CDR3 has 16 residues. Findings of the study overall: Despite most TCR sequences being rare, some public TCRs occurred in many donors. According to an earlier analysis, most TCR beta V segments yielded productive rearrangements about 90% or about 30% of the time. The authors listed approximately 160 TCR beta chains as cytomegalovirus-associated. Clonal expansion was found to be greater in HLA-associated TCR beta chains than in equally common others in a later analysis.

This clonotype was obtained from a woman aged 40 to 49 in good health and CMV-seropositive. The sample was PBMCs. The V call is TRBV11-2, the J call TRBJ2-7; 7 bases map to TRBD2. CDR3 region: CASSATVEVGRDEQYF. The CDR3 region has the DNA TGTGCCAGCAGCGCGACCGTGGAGGTTGGGAGGGACGAGCAGTACTTC.